This T cell receptor beta chain was captured in a study of blood T cell repertoires in COVID-19. Looking at the study overall: Samples came from the United States, Italy and Spain, spanning acute and convalescent COVID-19. The cDNA or gDNA used as material had been derived from T cells, B-cell-depleted T cells, or PBMCs.

Recruited during active infection, patients (from Seattle) were subsequently followed longitudinally. The CDR3 has 17 amino acids. V lost 4 bases, J lost 2 bases, and 13 bases stayed unmatched. Original handling: Reference gene primers were amplified, and this amplification served to estimate nucleated cell counts. Sequencing used immunoSEQ multiplex PCR; TCRdb keeps in-frame clones, though not all of them. That table gives V, J and clone size, and the DNA gave D and trimming. The sample consists of roughly 230,000 clones, 65% to 90% of them appearing once. The origin of this receptor is a man aged 50-59 years with COVID-19, enrolled during active disease. The chain is built from TRBV5-3 and TRBJ1-1; 8 bases line up with TRBD1. TRBV5-3 is flagged as an ORF with uncertain function. Sample: peripheral blood. CDR3 loop: CARSPDGRGPTNTEAFF. CDR3 nucleotides: TGTGCCAGAAGCCCGGACGGCAGGGGGCCGACTAACACTGAAGCTTTCTTT.